This T cell receptor beta chain was sequenced in a study of PD-1 blockade in mismatch repair-deficient tumors. Germline-derived CDR1 and CDR2 are MGHDK and SYGVNS. CDR3 length equals 13 residues. The ends were cut back, 5 bases at V and 7 bases at J, with 12 bases in the middle. PCR or immunohistochemistry showed mismatch repair deficiency in every enrolled patient. Sequencing was performed with immunoSEQ multiplex PCR; in TCRdb, only in-frame clones are kept and a portion is missing. The sample shows 100,000 or so clones, about four fifths of them seen only once. This TCR was recovered from an adult with mismatch repair-deficient cancer. The chain couples TRBV25-1 to TRBJ2-1, with D maybe TRBD2 (5 bases). Sequenced here: peripheral blood, sampled approximately 35 weeks after starting pembrolizumab. For the CDR3, the DNA is TGTGCCAGCAGTCGGCAGGCGGGTAATGAGCAGTTCTTC. It translates to CASSRQAGNEQFF.